These 28 T cell receptor beta chains were sequenced from one sample in a study of T-cell memory formation after mild COVID-19. One entry per CDR3 protein results from TCRdb running MiXCR on the 5' RACE reads. The sample shows some 210,000 distinct CDR3 sequences, approximately 10% of them seen only once. The sequencing sample was made of PBMCs or a T cell subset sorted from them (not recorded which). These receptors all stem from a man between 18 and 35 years old who had mild COVID-19 (a few samples of this study predate the infection). Cell type and time point are not known.

This clonotype has more than one count but fewer than ten. The rearrangement joins TRBV9 to TRBJ2-7, with 9 bases fitting TRBD1. V lost 0 bases to trimming and J lost 3 bases; unmatched junction nucleotides: 1. Germline V gene sequence: CDR1 SGDLS, CDR2 YYNGEE. The CDR3 spans 14 residues. CDR3 amino acids: CASSVEGQGYEQYF. DNA of the CDR3: TGTGCCAGCAGCGTAGAGGGACAGGGCTACGAGCAGTACTTC.

In its sample, this clonotype was seen many times. Written as DNA, the CDR3 is TGTGCCAGCAGCTTAGTCTGGGACCAAGAGACCCAGTACTTC. This encodes CASSLVWDQETQYF. The V and J genes are TRBV7-6 and TRBJ2-5; unclear D gene. Looked up from germline, CDR1 is SGHVS and CDR2 is FNYEAQ. The V end was cut by 1 base, the J end by 0 bases, with 6 bases between. The CDR3 loop spans 14 amino acids.

J is TRBJ2-2 and V is TRBV20-1; the D is unclear. The CDR3 has 15 residues. Trimming took 0 bases from V and 1 from J, leaving 9 bases between them. Germline loops: CDR1 DFQATT, CDR2 SNEGSKA (reference sequence). Here the CDR3 DNA reads TGCAGTGCTAGAGATCAGCTTCTGAACACCGGGGAGCTGTTTTTT. Encoded protein: CSARDQLLNTGELFF.

This clonotype appeared a few times. The V gene is TRBV27, the J gene TRBJ2-7; a possible D gene is TRBD1 (5 bases). Germline V gene data show CDR1 as MNHEY and CDR2 as SMNVEV (reference sequence). The CDR3 extends over 13 amino acids. V was clipped by 9 bases and J by 0 bases, with 12 bases between them. The CDR3 nucleotides read TGTGCCAGTTGGGGCGGTAGCTCCTACGAGCAGTACTTC. This gives the protein CASWGGSSYEQYF.

This clonotype was counted at least ten times. The V call is TRBV5-1, the J call TRBJ1-4; possibly TRBD1 for D (6 bases). The CDR3 extends over 14 amino acids. Trimming removed 4 bases at V and 8 bases at J, with 15 bases between. CDR1 and CDR2 (germline): SGHRS, YFSETQ. The CDR3 spells CASSLQGTREKLFF. CDR3 DNA: TGCGCCAGCAGCCTTCAGGGGACTCGGGAAAAACTGTTTTTT.

Many counts were recorded for this clonotype. The rearrangement uses TRBV11-2 and TRBJ1-2; D remains ambiguous. Germline CDR1 and CDR2: SGHAT and FQNNGV. V was trimmed by 4 bases and J by 4 bases, leaving 16 bases between them. The CDR3 covers 15 residues. The CDR3 loop reads CASSSHAAGAYGYTF. The DNA of the CDR3 is TGTGCCAGCAGCTCACATGCCGCTGGAGCCTATGGCTACACCTTC.

At least ten counts were recorded for this clonotype. V gene TRBV6-5 combines with J gene TRBJ1-2; maybe TRBD1 (5 bases). This CDR3 is built from 13 residues. V lost 0 bases and J 7 bases, leaving 9 bases between the germline ends. Looked up from germline, CDR1 is MNHEY and CDR2 is SVGAGI. The CDR3 here is CASSYSGTRGYTF. The CDR3 DNA reads TGTGCCAGCAGTTACTCAGGGACGCGTGGCTACACCTTC.

This clonotype has more than one count but fewer than ten. The chain recombines TRBV7-9 with TRBJ1-6; perhaps TRBD1 as D (5 bases). CDR1 and CDR2 (germline): SEHNR, FQNEAQ (reference sequence). The length of the CDR3 is 14 residues. V lost 2 bases to trimming and J lost 8 bases, with 10 bases between them. In DNA, the CDR3 is TGTGCCAGCAGCTTATCCGGAGGGGATTCACCCCTCCACTTT. Encoded protein: CASSLSGGDSPLHF.

In this sample, this clonotype turned up a few times. V usage is TRBV29-1 and J usage is TRBJ2-2; D gene uncertain. This CDR3 is 14 amino acids long. The V end lost 1 base, the J end lost 0 bases, and 6 bases lay between the germline ends. The germline V gene has CDR1 SQVTM and CDR2 ANQGSEA. The CDR3 DNA is TGCAGCGTTGAAGGGAGCTCGAACACCGGGGAGCTGTTTTTT. This sequence encodes CSVEGSSNTGELFF.

This clonotype was counted many times. The chain recombines TRBV7-9 with TRBJ2-5; weak D call: TRBD2 (5 bases). CDR1 SEHNR and CDR2 FQNEAQ come from the germline V gene (reference sequence). The CDR3 covers 13 residues. The V and J ends lost 0 bases and 5 bases respectively, with 7 bases between them. The CDR3 bases are TGTGCCAGCAGCTTAGCGGGGAGTGAGACCCAGTACTTC. Translating gives CASSLAGSETQYF.

The chain uses TRBV20-1 and TRBJ1-6; maybe TRBD1 (6 bases). Trimming took off 5 bases at V and 13 bases at J, with 24 bases between the two ends. The CDR3 is 15 residues long. CDR1 DFQATT and CDR2 SNEGSKA come from the germline V gene (reference sequence). CDR3 nucleotide sequence: TGCAGTGCTTTAGGGGGGGGAGGGCCGAGGTCGCCCCTCCACTTT. The encoded protein is CSALGGGGPRSPLHF.

The chain couples TRBV6-2 or TRBV6-3 to TRBJ1-5; the D is unclear. The CDR3 totals 17 residues. Looked up from germline, CDR1 is MNHEY and CDR2 is SVGEGT. V lost 2 bases and J lost 4, with 18 bases in between. The CDR3 DNA sequence: TGTGCCAGCAGTTACCCGCCTCGGGAGGGAGGGAATCAGCCCCAGCATTTT. This translates into CASSYPPREGGNQPQHF.

J is TRBJ1-1 and V is TRBV18; possible D gene TRBD1, 5 bases. Germline CDR1 and CDR2: KGHSH and LQKENI. The CDR3 contains 12 residues. V was clipped by 6 bases and J by 6 bases, with 11 bases between them. In nucleotides, the CDR3 is TGTGCCAGCTCCGCGCTGACAGCTGAAGCTTTCTTT. This codes for CASSALTAEAFF. Together with reference TRBV18 and TRBJ1-1, the CDR3 gives the full variable domain: NAGVMQNPRHLVRRRGQEARLRCSPMKGHSHVYWYRQLPEEGLKFMVYLQKENIIDESGMPKERFSAEFPKEGPSILRIQQVVRGDSAAYFCASSALTAEAFFGQGTRLTVV.

On this clonotype itself: The junction differs from germline at one of its ends, possibly a read error. The CDR3 region has the DNA TGTGCTAGCAGCTTAGGAGGGGCCTACCAAGAGACCCAGTACTTC. Its protein product is CASSLGGAYQETQYF. The gene calls are TRBV7-7 and TRBJ2-5, with a possible D match to TRBD2 (6 bases). The CDR3 totals 15 residues. The germline V gene has CDR1 SSHAT and CDR2 FNYEAQ (reference sequence).

This clonotype was seen a few times. This chain uses TRBV6-1 with TRBJ2-3; D is undetermined. Germline CDR1 reads MNHNS; CDR2 reads SASEGT. This CDR3 comprises 18 residues. The V end was cut by 5 bases, the J end by 3 bases, with 24 bases between. The DNA of the CDR3 is TGTGCCAGCAGTTATCCCATCTTAAGGGCCAGCGAGACAGATACGCAGTATTTT. As protein: CASSYPILRASETDTQYF.

This clonotype came up a few times. This chain uses TRBV7-8 with TRBJ2-1; D remains ambiguous. With 5 bases removed from V and 2 bases from J, the gap between germline ends came to 13 bases. The V gene's germline CDR1 is SGHVS and CDR2 FQNEAQ. The CDR3 consists of 15 residues. DNA for the CDR3: TGTGCCAGCAGCCAAACCTATGGCCCCTACAATGAGCAGTTCTTC. Its protein is CASSQTYGPYNEQFF.

V usage is TRBV7-2 and J usage is TRBJ1-1; possibly TRBD1 for D (6 bases). Trimming cost V 1 base and J 5 bases, with 14 bases left between them. Germline-derived CDR1 and CDR2 are SGHTA and FQGNSA. The CDR3 spans 15 residues. The CDR3 DNA is TGTGCCAGCAGCTTAGTAGGGGGGGAAGGGACTGAAGCTTTCTTT. It is translated as CASSLVGGEGTEAFF.

The chain has TRBV20-1 and TRBJ1-2; D is undetermined. The length of the CDR3 is 14 residues. Germline CDR1 and CDR2: DFQATT and SNEGSKA (reference sequence). V shed 1 base and J shed 8 bases, with 17 bases lying between them. The CDR3 nucleotides read TGCAGTGCTAGAGCTTGGGGAAATCGCCTAGGCTACACCTTC. Amino acid sequence: CSARAWGNRLGYTF.

This rearrangement joins TRBV20-1 to TRBJ2-5; D may match TRBD1 or TRBD2 (5 bases each). V was clipped by 4 bases and J by 5 bases, with 11 bases between them. This CDR3 comprises 12 residues. Germline assignment: CDR1 DFQATT and CDR2 SNEGSKA (reference sequence). The CDR3 sequence is CSAKGPGETQYF. For the CDR3, the DNA is TGCAGTGCTAAGGGACCTGGGGAGACCCAGTACTTC.

This clonotype has more than one count but fewer than ten. The chain combines TRBV6-5 with TRBJ1-2, with 9 nucleotides matching TRBD1. The CDR3 has 15 amino acids. CDR1 and CDR2 (germline): MNHEY, SVGAGI. J was trimmed by 4 bases and V by 6 bases; bases with no gene match: 9. The chain's CDR3 is CASRFPGQGGYGYTF. The CDR3 nucleotides read TGTGCCAGCAGGTTTCCGGGACAGGGAGGCTATGGCTACACCTTC.

This chain links TRBV20-1 with TRBJ2-1; no firm D call. Germline CDR1 and CDR2: DFQATT and SNEGSKA (reference sequence). There are 8 residues in the CDR3. The V end was cut by 3 bases, the J end by 14 bases, with 5 bases between. The CDR3 DNA reads as TGCAGTGCTAGGATGGAGTTCTTC. It codes for CSARMEFF.

The table lists this clonotype with a few counts. The chain couples TRBV12-3 or TRBV12-4 to TRBJ1-1; D not resolved. The CDR3 is 15 residues long. The V gene lost 3 bases and the J gene lost 1 base, with 12 bases spanning the gap. The CDR3 here is CASSFLADGNTEAFF. The CDR3 nucleotides are TGTGCCAGCAGTTTCCTAGCGGATGGGAACACTGAAGCTTTCTTT.

This chain connects TRBV20-1 to TRBJ1-5; D unclear. V lost 0 bases, J lost 6 bases, and 24 bases lay in between. CDR1 DFQATT and CDR2 SNEGSKA come from the germline V gene (reference sequence). This CDR3 comprises 18 residues. CDR3 sequence (DNA): TGCAGTGCTAGAGATCGTAGACACCCCATCCCTGCGTTTCAGCCCCAGCATTTT. This codes for CSARDRRHPIPAFQPQHF.

This clonotype was recorded at least ten times. The CDR3 loop reads CASSQGRVGSPLHF. The CDR3 bases are TGCGCCAGCAGTCAGGGGCGAGTAGGTTCACCCCTCCACTTT. This sequence joins TRBV5-1 and TRBJ1-6, with a possible D match to TRBD1 (6 bases). This CDR3 region has 14 residues. Per the germline V gene, CDR1 is SGHRS and CDR2 is YFSETQ. The V end lost 5 bases, the J end lost 9 bases, and 15 bases lay between the germline ends.

The rearrangement uses TRBV28 and TRBJ2-7, with 12 nucleotides matching TRBD2. The V segment lost 5 bases and the J segment 4 bases; nucleotides outside the gene matches: 6. CDR3 length equals 15 residues. Germline-derived CDR1 and CDR2 are MDHEN and SYDVKM. The CDR3 protein is CASSGWTSGTYEQYV. The CDR3 DNA follows: TGTGCCAGCAGTGGGTGGACTAGCGGGACATACGAGCAGTACGTC.

The rearrangement joins TRBV4-2 to TRBJ1-6; D not resolved. V gave up 1 base and J gave up 14 bases, with 6 bases separating them. The V gene's germline CDR1 is LGHNA and CDR2 YNFKEQ. The CDR3 covers 11 residues. CDR3 sequence reads: CASSQGGTLHF. CDR3 nucleotide sequence: TGTGCCAGCAGCCAAGGAGGCACCCTCCACTTT.

The V call is TRBV20-1, the J call TRBJ1-2; D not resolved. Trimming shortened V by 1 base and J by 4 bases, and 7 bases separated the two germline ends. The CDR3 covers 12 residues. The germline CDR1 and CDR2 sequences are DFQATT and SNEGSKA (reference sequence). CDR3 in DNA: TGCAGTGCTAGAGCGGAGGTCTATGGCTACACCTTC. Translation: CSARAEVYGYTF.

This clonotype occurred many times. The chain has TRBV7-2 and TRBJ2-1; 9 bases are a match to TRBD1. Trimming took 4 bases from V and 7 from J; bases not matched to a gene: 8. Germline CDR1 SGHTA, CDR2 FQGNSA. The CDR3 covers 15 residues. CDR3 protein: CASSYRDRVLNEQFF. Written as DNA, the CDR3 is TGTGCCAGCAGCTACCGGGACAGGGTATTGAATGAGCAGTTCTTC.